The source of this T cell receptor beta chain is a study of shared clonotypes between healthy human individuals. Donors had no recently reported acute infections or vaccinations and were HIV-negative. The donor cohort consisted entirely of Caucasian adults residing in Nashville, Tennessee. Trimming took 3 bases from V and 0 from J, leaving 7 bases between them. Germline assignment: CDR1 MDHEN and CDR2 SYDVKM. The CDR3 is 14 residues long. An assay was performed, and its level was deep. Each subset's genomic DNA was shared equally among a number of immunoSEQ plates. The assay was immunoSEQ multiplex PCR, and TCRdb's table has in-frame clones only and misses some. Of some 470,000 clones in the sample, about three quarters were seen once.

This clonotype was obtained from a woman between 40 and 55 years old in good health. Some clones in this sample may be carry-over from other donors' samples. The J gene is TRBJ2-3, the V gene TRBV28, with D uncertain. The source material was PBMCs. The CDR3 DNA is TGTGCCAGCAGTTTCGGCGTCAGCACAGATACGCAGTATTTT. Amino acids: CASSFGVSTDTQYF. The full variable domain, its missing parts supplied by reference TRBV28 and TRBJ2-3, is DVKVTQSSRYLVKRTGEKVFLECVQDMDHENMFWYRQDPGLGLRLIYFSYDVKMKEKGDIPEGYSVSREKKERFSLILESASTNQTSMYLCASSFGVSTDTQYFGPGTRLTVL.